Below are 26 T cell receptor beta chains sequenced from a single sample in a study of blood T cell repertoires in COVID-19. Assay used: immunoSEQ multiplex PCR; TCRdb lists only in-frame clones, some missing. The sample shows around 200,000 clones, around 79% of them seen only once. Specimen: peripheral blood. The receptors originated from a woman aged 45-65 years with acute or convalescent COVID-19.

The genes are TRBV20-1 and TRBJ2-7; TRBD1 is a possible D gene (6 bases). Trimming stripped 3 bases from V and 6 bases from J, with 18 bases between. CDR1 and CDR2 (germline): DFQATT, SNEGSKA (reference sequence). CDR3 size: 14 residues. As DNA, the CDR3 is TGCAGTGCTAGTGGGGATACAGGGTTGGGCGAGCAGTACTTC. It specifies CSASGDTGLGEQYF.

This chain links TRBV12-3 or TRBV12-4 with TRBJ1-5, with D uncertain. The CDR3 loop spans 12 amino acids. Trimming cost V 6 bases and J 9 bases, with 12 bases left between them. The CDR3 DNA reads as TGTGCCAGCAGCAGCCCCCCAGGGCCCCAGCATTTT. This codes for CASSSPPGPQHF.

The genes are TRBV12-5 and TRBJ1-5, with D possibly being TRBD1 (6 bases). Germline V gene sequence: CDR1 LGHNT, CDR2 FRNRAP. The CDR3 sequence is 15 residues long. The V end was cut by 1 base, the J end by 4 bases, with 11 bases between. The CDR3 bases are TGTGCTAGTGGTTTGGAGGGGGGGAGGAATCAGCCCCAGCATTTT. Protein sequence: CASGLEGGRNQPQHF.

The chain is built from TRBV28 and TRBJ2-3; TRBD2 agrees at 15 bases. Trimming took 2 bases from V and 5 from J; bases not matched to a gene: 5. Germline V gene sequence: CDR1 MDHEN, CDR2 SYDVKM. CDR3 length: 17 amino acids. The CDR3, as DNA: TGTGCCAGCAGTTTAGGACTAGCGGGAGGGCCGGAAGATACGCAGTATTTT. This translates into CASSLGLAGGPEDTQYF. Using reference TRBV28 and TRBJ2-3 for the parts outside the CDR3, the full variable domain is DVKVTQSSRYLVKRTGEKVFLECVQDMDHENMFWYRQDPGLGLRLIYFSYDVKMKEKGDIPEGYSVSREKKERFSLILESASTNQTSMYLCASSLGLAGGPEDTQYFGPGTRLTVL.

CDR3 residues: CASSDSGGRSDEQYF. DNA of the CDR3: TGCGCCAGCAGTGACTCGGGCGGGAGAAGCGACGAGCAGTACTTC. The rearrangement uses TRBV10-1 and TRBJ2-7, with 7 nucleotides matching TRBD2. This CDR3 is built from 15 residues. The ends lost 3 bases at V and 5 bases at J; junction bases unmatched: 10. Germline V gene lookup returns CDR1 WNHNN and CDR2 SYGVQD (reference sequence).

This clone was recorded only once. The CDR3 sequence is CASSQERNTEAFF. In DNA form, the CDR3 reads TGTGCCAGCAGCCAAGAGAGGAACACTGAAGCTTTCTTT. The chain carries TRBV14 and TRBJ1-1, with unresolved D. CDR3 size: 13 residues. Germline V gives CDR1 SGHDN, CDR2 FVKESK. V gave up 0 bases and J gave up 1 base, with 3 bases separating them.

The V gene is TRBV28, the J gene TRBJ2-7; TRBD2 aligns across 12 bases. J lost 1 base, V lost 0 bases, and 7 bases had no gene match. The CDR3 consists of 18 residues. Germline lookup yields CDR1 MDHEN and CDR2 SYDVKM. CDR3 amino acids: CASSLWASGRVRSYEQYF. CDR3 bases: TGTGCCAGCAGTTTATGGGCTAGCGGGAGGGTTAGGTCCTACGAGCAGTACTTC.

This clone appeared a single time. The J gene is TRBJ2-1, the V gene TRBV27; 9 nucleotides match TRBD1. V lost 2 bases to trimming and J lost 6 bases; unmatched junction nucleotides: 5. CDR3 length: 15 residues. Germline loops: CDR1 MNHEY, CDR2 SMNVEV (reference sequence). In DNA, the CDR3 is TGTGCCAGCAGTTTAACCGGGACAGGGCTCAATGAGCAGTTCTTC. This sequence encodes CASSLTGTGLNEQFF.

The chain combines TRBV7-2 with TRBJ2-1, with 14 bases lining up with TRBD2. CDR3 length: 19 amino acids. In germline, CDR1 is SGHTA, CDR2 FQGNSA. Losses at the gene ends were 5 bases for V and 3 bases for J; bases not matched to a gene: 12. The CDR3 coding sequence is TGTGCCAGCAGCGCGGGGACTAGCGGGAGCAATCCCCTCTACAATGAGCAGTTCTTC. Its protein product is CASSAGTSGSNPLYNEQFF.

As DNA, the CDR3 is TGTGCCAGCAAGTACAGGAGTTTTAGCACAGATACGCAGTATTTT. Its translation is CASKYRSFSTDTQYF. This rearrangement joins TRBV6-5 to TRBJ2-3; possibly TRBD1 for D (5 bases). Per the germline V gene, CDR1 is MNHEY and CDR2 is SVGAGI. V was shortened by 7 bases and J by 0 bases, with 14 bases between the two germline ends. CDR3 length: 15 amino acids.

The chain couples TRBV24-1 to TRBJ1-4, with TRBD1 matching over 7 bases. The length of the CDR3 is 15 residues. The V and J ends lost 4 bases and 8 bases, in that order; junction bases with no gene match: 9. CDR1 and CDR2 from the germline V gene are KGHDR and SFDVKD. CDR3 sequence: CATSDPTGPGEKLFF. In DNA form, the CDR3 reads TGTGCCACCAGTGACCCGACAGGGCCGGGCGAAAAACTGTTTTTT.

V usage is TRBV15 and J usage is TRBJ2-3; D may be TRBD2 (6 bases). The V and J ends lost 4 bases and 0 bases respectively, with 11 bases between them. Germline-derived CDR1 and CDR2 are LNHNV and YYDKDF (reference sequence). The CDR3 contains 15 residues. The CDR3 sequence: CATSTRDSSTDTQYF. The CDR3 region has the DNA TGTGCCACCAGCACCCGGGACTCCAGCACAGATACGCAGTATTTT.

The chain recombines TRBV10-3 with TRBJ1-1; 9 bases align to TRBD1. CDR3 length equals 13 residues. Per the germline V gene, CDR1 is ENHRY and CDR2 is SYGVKD. V was pared by 2 bases and J by 7 bases, with 2 bases of the junction left unmatched. CDR3 in amino acids: CAISERGQGEAFF. CDR3 nucleotide sequence: TGTGCCATCAGTGAGCGGGGACAGGGTGAAGCTTTCTTT.

The rearrangement links TRBV6-1 to TRBJ1-1; 9 bases match TRBD1. Germline trimming cut 4 bases from V and 2 bases from J; bases unmatched to any gene: 2. Germline CDR1 reads MNHNS; CDR2 reads SASEGT. This CDR3 has 14 residues. This CDR3 reads CASSGTGENTEAFF. The CDR3, as DNA: TGTGCCAGCAGTGGGACAGGGGAAAACACTGAAGCTTTCTTT.

The chain uses TRBV7-8 and TRBJ2-3; TRBD1 aligns across 7 bases. This CDR3 has 15 residues. CDR1 and CDR2 (germline): SGHVS, FQNEAQ. V shed 5 bases, J shed 6 bases, and the junction held 11 bases outside the gene matches. CDR3 residues: CASSVEGPQGDTQYF. For the CDR3, the DNA is TGTGCCAGCAGCGTTGAAGGTCCACAGGGGGATACGCAGTATTTT.

V gene TRBV11-3 combines with J gene TRBJ2-1; TRBD2 matches at 10 bases. This CDR3 is 17 amino acids long. Germline assignment: CDR1 SGHNT and CDR2 YENEEA. V shed 0 bases, J shed 6 bases, and the junction held 8 bases outside the gene matches. CDR3 in amino acids: CASSLESSGSFSNEQFF. The DNA for the CDR3 is TGTGCCAGCAGCTTAGAGTCTAGCGGGAGCTTCAGCAATGAGCAGTTCTTC.

The chain links TRBV6-2 or TRBV6-3 to TRBJ1-5, with 7 positions matching TRBD1. Germline CDR1 and CDR2: MNHEY and SVGEGT. V lost 5 bases, J lost 6 bases, and 7 bases stayed unmatched. CDR3 length equals 14 residues. In DNA, the CDR3 is TGTGCCAGCAGTACGACAGGGATTAGTCAGCCCCAGCATTTT. It encodes CASSTTGISQPQHF.

The chain uses TRBV9 and TRBJ1-1; 7 bases agree with TRBD1. Germline V CDR1 and CDR2: SGDLS, YYNGEE. This CDR3 contains 13 residues. Trimming at V came to 1 base and at J to 8 bases, leaving 5 bases not matched to a gene. The CDR3 coding sequence is TGTGCCAGCAGCGTATTTGAGGGGGCGGAAGCTTTCTTT. Protein product: CASSVFEGAEAFF.

The chain has TRBV6-6 and TRBJ2-1, with 10 bases identical to TRBD1. CDR3 length: 14 amino acids. Per the germline V gene, CDR1 is MNHNY and CDR2 is SVGAGI (reference sequence). V lost 5 bases, J lost 6 bases, and 4 bases stayed unmatched. CDR3 loop: CASSVGDRGNEQFF. Written as DNA, the CDR3 is TGTGCCAGCAGTGTCGGGGACAGGGGCAATGAGCAGTTCTTC.

The J gene is TRBJ2-3, the V gene TRBV7-2; D may be TRBD1 (5 bases). V was clipped by 6 bases and J by 3 bases, with 13 bases between them. CDR3 size: 14 residues. CDR1 is SGHTA and CDR2 is FQGNSA in the germline V gene. The CDR3 DNA sequence: TGTGCCAGCAGGTCAGGGTTCTGGACAGATACGCAGTATTTT. Translated, it gives CASRSGFWTDTQYF.

This clone was detected only a few times. The chain combines TRBV6-5 with TRBJ1-2; D is unclear. The length of the CDR3 is 13 residues. The germline V gene encodes CDR1 MNHEY and CDR2 SVGAGI. V was pared by 7 bases and J by 4 bases, with 13 bases between. The CDR3: CASTSSGGYGYTF. DNA for the CDR3: TGTGCCAGCACTTCCAGTGGAGGCTATGGCTACACCTTC.

The chain joins TRBV30 to TRBJ2-7, with 10 bases aligning to TRBD1. Germline CDR1 is GTSNPN and CDR2 is SVGIG (reference sequence). V lost 0 bases and J lost 11; bases outside the gene matches: 7. This CDR3 has 13 residues. The DNA of the CDR3 is TGTGCCTGGAGTGTCGCTTCGGGACAGGGGAAGTACTTC. Amino acid sequence: CAWSVASGQGKYF. The full variable domain, in which reference TRBV30 and TRBJ2-7 provide the parts outside the CDR3, is SQTIHQWPATLVQPVGSPLSLECTVEGTSNPNLYWYRQAAGRGLQLLFYSVGIGQISSEVPQNLSASRPQDRQFILSSKKLLLSDSGFYLCAWSVASGQGKYFGPGTRLTVT.

This clone was found a few times. The chain combines TRBV4-3 with TRBJ1-4; a possible D gene is TRBD1 (6 bases). Trimming stripped 6 bases from V and 8 bases from J, with 10 bases between. The CDR3 contains 12 residues. Germline CDR1 reads LGHNA; CDR2 reads YSLEER. The DNA for the CDR3 is TGCGCCAGCAGGGGGGCGGCCGAAAAACTGTTTTTT. It encodes CASRGAAEKLFF.

This clone showed up just a few times. The chain couples TRBV27 to TRBJ2-1; 7 positions match TRBD1. Trimming at V came to 8 bases and at J to 5 bases, leaving 3 bases not matched to a gene. Germline-derived CDR1 and CDR2 are MNHEY and SMNVEV (reference sequence). The CDR3 contains 12 residues. This CDR3 reads CASSTGNNEQFF. CDR3 sequence (DNA): TGTGCCAGCTCGACAGGGAACAATGAGCAGTTCTTC.

CDR3 bases: TGTGCCAGTAGAAATACGGGAAACTATGGCTACACCTTC. Its translation: CASRNTGNYGYTF. V gene TRBV19 combines with J gene TRBJ1-2; D is undetermined. The V end was cut by 6 bases, the J end by 2 bases, with 10 bases between. There are 13 residues in the CDR3. Germline V CDR1 and CDR2: LNHDA, SQIVND (reference sequence).

This chain uses TRBV14 with TRBJ2-1, with a tentative D call TRBD1 (6 bases). Germline V gene sequence: CDR1 SGHDN, CDR2 FVKESK. The CDR3 contains 17 residues. V was cut by 3 bases and J by 6 bases, with 21 bases left in between. CDR3 sequence reads: CASSQRPGQGGVNEQFF. The CDR3, as DNA: TGTGCCAGCAGCCAGCGCCCGGGACAAGGAGGCGTCAATGAGCAGTTCTTC.